Listed below are T cell receptor beta chains from one sample, sequenced in a study of sequential checkpoint blockade in melanoma. Here immunoSEQ multiplex PCR was the method, and the copy in TCRdb shows in-frame clones only, minus some. The sample records about 11,000 clones, 78% being singletons. The source was CD8+ T cells sorted from blood (inferred from file names), collected from a patient given nivolumab and ipilimumab in sequence. All receptors come from a human donor with melanoma. CDR3s include the opening cysteine and the closing phenylalanine or tryptophan. Fields, in order: V gene, CDR3 protein.

v_call: TRBV19; cdr3_aa: CASSIGGPSYGYTF
v_call: TRBV6-1; cdr3_aa: CASSEAAFSSYNEQFF
v_call: TRBV5-1; cdr3_aa: CASRVAGNEQFF
v_call: TRBV9; cdr3_aa: CASSDGHSNQPQHF
v_call: TRBV19; cdr3_aa: CASSNSAGANTEAFF
v_call: TRBV9; cdr3_aa: CASSVEFQPGQGDYGYTF
v_call: TRBV7-9; cdr3_aa: CASSLIERTYEQYF
v_call: TRBV7-2; cdr3_aa: CASSPLSVKVTQYF
v_call: TRBV2; cdr3_aa: CASIGYYGYTF
v_call: TRBV7-6; cdr3_aa: CASSPGGTLTDTQYF
v_call: TRBV28; cdr3_aa: CASSSLIRDSKIYGYTF
v_call: TRBV28; cdr3_aa: CASSLSGTEISADTQYF
v_call: TRBV9; cdr3_aa: CASSVGLAGASDTQYF
v_call: TRBV27; cdr3_aa: CASSLSFRSRYGYTF
v_call: TRBV6-5; cdr3_aa: CASSYSKSQLEQYF
v_call: TRBV5-1; cdr3_aa: CASSLEPAGRTGELFF
v_call: TRBV15; cdr3_aa: CATSREAGLLETQYF
v_call: TRBV28; cdr3_aa: CASRGNGVTYEQYF
v_call: TRBV5-6; cdr3_aa: CASKVITDITDTEAFF
v_call: TRBV19; cdr3_aa: CASSIDLRAGGTDTQYF
v_call: TRBV7-9; cdr3_aa: CASSPLGGGYSYEQYF
v_call: TRBV13; cdr3_aa: CASSGGLARADTQYF
v_call: TRBV29-1; cdr3_aa: CSVEGTLQETQYF
v_call: TRBV6-5; cdr3_aa: CASSPTGEGGNTIYF
v_call: TRBV28; cdr3_aa: CASSPSVGGRNTDTQYF
v_call: TRBV5-5; cdr3_aa: CASSLPAGNSPLHF
v_call: TRBV9; cdr3_aa: CASSDEGGQPQHF
v_call: TRBV20-1; cdr3_aa: CSVGGNSPLHF
v_call: TRBV7-9; cdr3_aa: CASSSNTGLRLGTEAFF
v_call: TRBV18; cdr3_aa: CASSRGTADQPQHF
v_call: TRBV18; cdr3_aa: CASSPRTRVDPNTGELFF
v_call: TRBV6-6; cdr3_aa: CASSSGESDEQYF
v_call: TRBV13; cdr3_aa: CASSSGWDTRNSPLHF
v_call: TRBV28; cdr3_aa: CASSLGGGYEQYF
v_call: TRBV7-8; cdr3_aa: CASSPAGAVYEQYF
v_call: TRBV19; cdr3_aa: CASSIGTSEQYF
v_call: TRBV9; cdr3_aa: CASSVTSGNEQFF
v_call: TRBV7-9; cdr3_aa: CAIHRGSTNEKLFF
v_call: TRBV15; cdr3_aa: CATSPGVNTEAFF
v_call: TRBV27; cdr3_aa: CASSLGRGPGNEQFF
v_call: TRBV7-9; cdr3_aa: CASSFRTGPNEKLFF
v_call: TRBV9; cdr3_aa: CASSPGQMNTEAFF
v_call: TRBV6-5; cdr3_aa: CASSEGQRYYEQYF
v_call: TRBV29-1; cdr3_aa: CSSCTGMSCTEAFF
v_call: TRBV9; cdr3_aa: CASSVGAGGGEQFF
v_call: TRBV19; cdr3_aa: CASSILSTSHEQYF
v_call: TRBV5-1; cdr3_aa: CASTVFGREGAYEQYF
v_call: TRBV30; cdr3_aa: CAWRTGASPLHF